The clone carrying this TCR beta chain has ten or more counts. Antigen specificity is unknown. This sample was taken from a study of regulatory T cells in long-lasting Graves disease. Whole-study findings and limits: Researchers examined only peripheral blood and not thyroid tissue. There were preferences for TRBV28, TRBJ1-2 and TRBJ2-5 in persistent disease. Persistent Graves' patients showed reduced TCR diversity versus newly diagnosed patients.

Indicated time point: persistent/refractory GD, antithyroid drugs over 5 years with positive TRAb. PBMC RNA served as the TCR library source. Building the TCR beta libraries relied on iRepertoire HTBI primers, and CDR3 regions underwent Arm-PCR. In the source study's methods: Identified segments across samples numbered approximately 62 TRBV and over eleven TRBJ. TCRdb re-derived calls from the multiplex PCR reads in MiXCR, one entry per CDR3 protein. It is TCRdb's table, rather than the study itself, that gives the V and J calls and clone size. Of 350,000 to 450,000 distinct CDR3 sequences in the sample, over 20% were seen once. The V gene's germline CDR1 is PRHDT and CDR2 FYEKMQ (reference sequence). The V segment lost 4 bases and the J segment 1 base; nucleotides outside the gene matches: 9. CDR3 size: 16 residues.

This chain connects TRBV13 to TRBJ2-5; 7 bases align to TRBD2. This sequence originates from a female donor with Graves disease. The source material was peripheral blood mononuclear cells (PBMCs), sampled when the disease was refractory, from a patient treated with antithyroid drugs. The CDR3 region has the DNA TGTGCCAGCAGCTCCCCCTCGGGGGGTGGCCAAGAGACCCAGTACTTC. Protein: CASSSPSGGGQETQYF.